This entry describes one T cell receptor (beta chain). The antigen remains unidentified. The source of the sample is a study of human T cells and chemical hapten exposure. Findings of the study overall: Donors in the study had alopecia, meaning their immune response may differ from healthy people's.

Germline V gene lookup returns CDR1 SNHLY and CDR2 FYNNEI. The J segment lost 5 bases and the V segment lost 2 bases, leaving 9 bases of the junction unmatched. This CDR3 spans 16 amino acids. One entry per CDR3 protein, called by TCRdb with MiXCR from the RACE reads. The table shows 180,000 or so distinct CDR3 sequences, with 25% to 30% occurring only once. This sample's time point: pre-sensitization, week 0. Treatment reported: therapeutic diphenylcyclopropenone sensitization with weekly scalp DPC. The sample was whole blood, taken in connection with sensitization to the hapten diphenylcyclopropenone (DPC). The TCR comes from a woman aged 25 to 39 with alopecia areata. Some clones in this sample may be carry-over from other donors' samples. V is TRBV2 and J is TRBJ1-2, with TRBD1 matching over 9 bases. The CDR3 loop reads CASSESQPGQGYGYTF. Here the CDR3 DNA reads TGTGCCAGCAGTGAATCTCAACCGGGACAGGGATATGGCTACACCTTC. Together with reference TRBV2 and TRBJ1-2, the CDR3 gives the full variable domain: EPEVTQTPSHQVTQMGQEVILRCVPISNHLYFYWYRQILGQKVEFLVSFYNNEISEKSEIFDDQFSVERPDGSNFTLKIRSTKLEDSAMYFCASSESQPGQGYGYTFGSGTRLTVV.